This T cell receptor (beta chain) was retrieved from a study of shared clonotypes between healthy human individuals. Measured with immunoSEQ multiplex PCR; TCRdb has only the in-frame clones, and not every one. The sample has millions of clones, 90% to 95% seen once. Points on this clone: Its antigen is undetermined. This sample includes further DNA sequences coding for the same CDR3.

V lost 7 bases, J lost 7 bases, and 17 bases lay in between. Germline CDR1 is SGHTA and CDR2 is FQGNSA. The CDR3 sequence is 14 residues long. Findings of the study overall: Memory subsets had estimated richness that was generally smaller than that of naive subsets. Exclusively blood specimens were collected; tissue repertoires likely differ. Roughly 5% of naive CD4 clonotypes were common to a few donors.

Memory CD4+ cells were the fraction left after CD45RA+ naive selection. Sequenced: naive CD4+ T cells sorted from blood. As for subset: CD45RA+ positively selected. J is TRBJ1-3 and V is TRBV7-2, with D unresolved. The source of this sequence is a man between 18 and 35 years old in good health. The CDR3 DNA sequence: TGTGCCAGCACCGAAGGATCCGCACTGAACACCATATATTTT. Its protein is CASTEGSALNTIYF.